A selection of T cell receptor beta chains follows, all from one sample in a study of cytomegalovirus exposure and HLA in healthy donors. Method: immunoSEQ multiplex PCR; TCRdb's copy keeps in-frame clones and lacks some. The sample holds approximately 110,000 clones. Specimen: PBMCs. The receptor source for this set is a man aged 18 to 30 in good health and CMV-seronegative. Both conserved end residues are part of each CDR3. D genes are given only for firm matches.

CDR3 protein | CDR3 DNA | CDR3 length | J gene | V gene | D gene
CATSRDGALAEAFF | TGTGCCACCAGCAGAGATGGGGCCCTCGCTGAAGCTTTCTTT | 14 | TRBJ1-1 | TRBV15 | .
CASSMYQGWETQYF | TGTGCCAGTAGTATGTACCAGGGATGGGAGACCCAGTACTTC | 14 | TRBJ2-5 | TRBV19 | .
CASRTGGGRKPQHF | TGTGCCAGCCGTACGGGGGGGGGCAGGAAGCCCCAGCATTTT | 14 | TRBJ1-5 | TRBV27 | .
CASSLKTSRDNEQFF | TGTGCCAGCAGCTTAAAGACTAGCCGCGACAATGAGCAGTTCTTC | 15 | TRBJ2-1 | TRBV7-8 | TRBD2
CASSRPGTVVYGYTF | TGTGCCAGCAGTCGCCCGGGGACAGTAGTCTATGGCTACACCTTC | 15 | TRBJ1-2 | TRBV7-2 | TRBD1
CASSVGYSTDTQYF | TGTGCCAGCAGCGTAGGCTACAGCACAGATACGCAGTATTTT | 14 | TRBJ2-3 | TRBV9 | .
CAISESGQSNTEAFF | TGTGCCATCAGTGAGTCGGGACAGAGTAACACTGAAGCTTTCTTT | 15 | TRBJ1-1 | TRBV10-3 | TRBD1
CASSALWQGKSYEQYF | TGCGCCAGCAGTGCCCTCTGGCAGGGAAAGAGCTACGAGCAGTACTTC | 16 | TRBJ2-7 | TRBV10-2 | .
CASSLGTGEFYEQYF | TGTGCCAGCAGCTTAGGGACAGGGGAGTTCTACGAGCAGTACTTC | 15 | TRBJ2-7 | TRBV7-8 | TRBD1
CASSLGDRVTEAFF | TGTGCCAGCAGCTTGGGGGACAGGGTAACTGAAGCTTTCTTT | 14 | TRBJ1-1 | TRBV5-6 | TRBD1
CASSLSGGTDTQYF | TGCGCCAGCAGCCTTAGCGGAGGCACAGATACGCAGTATTTT | 14 | TRBJ2-3 | TRBV5-1 | .
CASSQVGSGGWFGYTF | TGTGCCAGCAGCCAAGTGGGCAGCGGTGGATGGTTCGGCTACACCTTC | 16 | TRBJ1-2 | TRBV14 | .
CASTRAGANYGYTF | TGCGCCAGCACCCGAGCGGGGGCTAACTATGGCTACACCTTC | 14 | TRBJ1-2 | TRBV10-2 | .
CASSLGRAIDSTEAFF | TGCGCCAGCAGCCTGGGCAGGGCGATCGATAGCACTGAAGCTTTCTTT | 16 | TRBJ1-1 | TRBV5-1 | .
CASSPQGGNTEAFF | TGTGCCAGCAGCCCTCAGGGGGGGAACACTGAAGCTTTCTTT | 14 | TRBJ1-1 | TRBV6-1 | TRBD1
CASSLSTWTRGTRLPYEQYF | TGTGCCAGCAGCTTAAGTACGTGGACTAGGGGTACTCGTTTGCCCTACGAGCAGTACTTC | 20 | TRBJ2-7 | TRBV7-3 | TRBD2
CASSHGLAGGWEQYF | TGTGCCAGCAGCCATGGACTAGCGGGAGGATGGGAGCAGTACTTC | 15 | TRBJ2-7 | TRBV4-2 | TRBD2
CASGRGYEQFF | TGTGCCAGCGGGAGGGGGTATGAGCAGTTCTTC | 11 | TRBJ2-1 | TRBV2 | .
CASKGGGRRNEQFF | TGTGCCAGCAAGGGCGGGGGAAGACGCAATGAGCAGTTCTTC | 14 | TRBJ2-1 | TRBV6-1 | TRBD2
CASSSGLYGYTF | TGTGCCAGCAGCTCCGGACTCTATGGCTACACCTTC | 12 | TRBJ1-2 | TRBV5-8 | .
CASSRDRENSPLHF | TGTGCCAGCTCAAGGGACAGGGAGAATTCACCCCTCCACTTT | 14 | TRBJ1-6 | TRBV18 | TRBD1
CASSTVGYRQYF | TGTGCCAGCAGCACGGTAGGCTACAGGCAGTACTTC | 12 | TRBJ2-7 | TRBV6-5 | .
CASSQFSGREAYEQYF | TGCGCCAGCAGCCAATTTAGCGGGAGGGAGGCCTACGAGCAGTACTTC | 16 | TRBJ2-7 | TRBV4-1 | TRBD2
CASSLAVNTEAFF | TGTGCCAGCAGCTTGGCAGTGAACACTGAAGCTTTCTTT | 13 | TRBJ1-1 | TRBV5-4 | .
CASSYPGDTEAFF | TGTGCCAGCAGTTACCCCGGGGACACTGAAGCTTTCTTT | 13 | TRBJ1-1 | TRBV6-6 | .
CATSRDQGHHNEQFF | TGTGCCACCAGCAGAGATCAGGGACATCACAATGAGCAGTTCTTC | 15 | TRBJ2-1 | TRBV15 | .
CASSLAGEPDNEQFF | TGCGCCAGCAGCTTGGCAGGGGAGCCGGACAATGAGCAGTTCTTC | 15 | TRBJ2-1 | TRBV5-1 | .
CASSPRQGGENSPLHF | TGTGCCAGCTCACCCCGACAGGGAGGTGAGAATTCACCCCTCCACTTT | 16 | TRBJ1-6 | TRBV18 | TRBD1
CASRVQTRYEQYF | TGTGCCAGCAGGGTGCAGACTCGGTACGAGCAGTACTTC | 13 | TRBJ2-7 | TRBV5-6 | .
CASSMGKDSSSGNTIYF | TGTGCCAGCTCCATGGGGAAGGACTCAAGCTCTGGAAACACCATATATTTT | 17 | TRBJ1-3 | TRBV18 | .
CASSYMGASSGNTIYF | TGTGCCAGCAGTTACATGGGAGCTAGCTCTGGAAACACCATATATTTT | 16 | TRBJ1-3 | TRBV6-5 | .
CASSLEWQGASYGYTF | TGTGCCAGCAGCTTGGAATGGCAGGGGGCTTCCTATGGCTACACCTTC | 16 | TRBJ1-2 | TRBV5-5 | TRBD1
CASSKKQGSPETQYF | TGTGCCAGTAGTAAGAAACAGGGATCCCCAGAGACCCAGTACTTC | 15 | TRBJ2-5 | TRBV19 | .
CASSGILREKLFF | TGTGCCAGCAGCGGGATTCTTAGGGAAAAACTGTTTTTT | 13 | TRBJ1-4 | TRBV6-1 | .
CASSESEEGGLTQYF | TGTGCCAGCAGTGAATCCGAAGAGGGTGGGTTGACGCAGTATTTT | 15 | TRBJ2-3 | TRBV6-1 | .
CASTIRQFAYEQYF | TGTGCCAGTACAATTAGACAGTTTGCCTACGAGCAGTACTTC | 14 | TRBJ2-7 | TRBV19 | .
CASSLQRGGTGKDTQYF | TGTGCCAGCAGTCTTCAGCGGGGGGGCACCGGTAAAGATACGCAGTATTTT | 17 | TRBJ2-3 | TRBV27 | TRBD2
CASRLIAGGPGEQYF | TGTGCCAGCAGGCTCATAGCGGGGGGGCCCGGGGAGCAGTACTTC | 15 | TRBJ2-7 | TRBV2 | TRBD2
CAATSGAVYEQYF | TGTGCCGCCACTAGCGGGGCTGTCTACGAGCAGTACTTC | 13 | TRBJ2-7 | TRBV6-5 | TRBD2
CASSWRGGHNEQFF | TGCGCCAGCAGCTGGCGTGGGGGCCACAATGAGCAGTTCTTC | 14 | TRBJ2-1 | TRBV5-1 | .
CASSERGQGIMNTEAFF | TGTGCCAGCAGTGAGAGGGGACAGGGGATTATGAACACTGAAGCTTTCTTT | 17 | TRBJ1-1 | TRBV2 | TRBD1
CASRASGGGPYEQYF | TGTGCCAGCAGGGCCTCGGGGGGGGGTCCCTACGAGCAGTACTTC | 15 | TRBJ2-7 | TRBV2 | TRBD2
CASSDAGQAAYEQYF | TGTGCCAGCAGTGACGCGGGACAGGCGGCCTACGAGCAGTACTTC | 15 | TRBJ2-7 | TRBV6-1 | TRBD1
CASSQPDYLYGYTF | TGTGCCAGCAGCCAACCGGACTATCTTTATGGCTACACCTTC | 14 | TRBJ1-2 | TRBV14 | .
CASSPGSVGTGYYGYTF | TGTGCCAGCAGCCCCGGAAGCGTAGGGACAGGGTACTATGGCTACACCTTC | 17 | TRBJ1-2 | TRBV9 | TRBD1
CASSYSLAGGSEQYF | TGTGCCAGCAGTTACTCACTAGCGGGGGGGAGCGAGCAGTACTTC | 15 | TRBJ2-7 | TRBV6-5 | TRBD2
CASRRRGQIKNRTDTQYF | TGTGCCAGCAGGAGACGGGGACAGATTAAAAATCGCACAGATACGCAGTATTTT | 18 | TRBJ2-3 | TRBV27 | TRBD1
CASSSRGGVEETQYF | TGTGCCAGCAGCTCTCGGGGAGGGGTGGAAGAGACCCAGTACTTC | 15 | TRBJ2-5 | TRBV7-3 | TRBD2
CASSAQGVSYEQYF | TGTGCCAGCAGCGCACAGGGGGTCTCCTACGAGCAGTACTTC | 14 | TRBJ2-7 | TRBV21-1 | .
CASSDPPSGSWEQFF | TGTGCCAGCAGTGATCCCCCTAGCGGGAGTTGGGAGCAGTTCTTC | 15 | TRBJ2-1 | TRBV2 | TRBD2
CATSRSGTSGIGELFF | TGTGCCACCAGCAGATCCGGGACTAGCGGGATCGGGGAGCTGTTTTTT | 16 | TRBJ2-2 | TRBV15 | TRBD2
CASSLQPGQGAYEQYF | TGTGCCAGCAGCTTACAACCAGGACAGGGGGCTTACGAGCAGTACTTC | 16 | TRBJ2-7 | TRBV11-2 | TRBD1
CASRTVAGGSTEAFF | TGCGCCAGCAGGACGGTTGCCGGAGGGAGCACTGAAGCTTTCTTT | 15 | TRBJ1-1 | TRBV10-2 | .
CASSVLAGGPGETQYF | TGTGCCAGCAGTGTTCTAGCGGGGGGGCCAGGGGAGACCCAGTACTTC | 16 | TRBJ2-5 | TRBV25-1 | TRBD2
CASSSGPYEQYF | TGTGCCAGCTCTAGCGGGCCCTACGAGCAGTACTTC | 12 | TRBJ2-7 | TRBV9 | TRBD2